The following is a TCR beta chain sequence with its context. What it binds is not known. This entry is derived from a study of beta chain features in type 1 diabetes. As for the study in general: Cell yields, gender and age were similar in healthy donors and patients. Cells sorted and examined across all samples totaled more than 95,000,000.

Findings and limits, study-wide: For Type 1 diabetes patients, all four CD4+ subsets carried TCRB CDR3s that were moderately but significantly shorter. TCRB repertoires of naive, central memory and Treg cells appeared more similar among patients than among healthy donors.

Expressed TCRB transcripts were sequenced after all isolated RNA was converted to cDNA. Data came from immunoSEQ multiplex PCR; TCRdb stores just in-frame clones and leaves some out. This sample yields under 70,000 clones, of which under 75% are seen a single time; 0.25% to 0.35% belongs to the top ten. Via the markers CD45RO/CCR7/CD25/CD127/CD95/CD27, stem cell-like memory, regulatory, central memory and naive CD4+ cells were sorted. The CDR3 contains 14 residues. V lost 0 bases and J 5 bases, leaving 10 bases between the germline ends. Germline V CDR1 and CDR2: SGHVS, FQNEAQ. Sequenced sample: stem cell memory CD4+ T cells from blood. The sequence derives from a woman under 40 with type 1 diabetes. This sequence joins TRBV7-8 and TRBJ1-1, with a tentative D call TRBD1 (5 bases). The CDR3 DNA is TGTGCCAGCAGCTTAGCAAGGAGGGGAACTGAAGCTTTCTTT. This sequence encodes CASSLARRGTEAFF.